Listed below are T cell receptor beta chains from one sample, sequenced in a study of blood T cell repertoires in COVID-19. The protocol was immunoSEQ multiplex PCR, while the TCRdb copy is restricted to in-frame clones and leaves out a portion. The sample carries roughly 200,000 clones, 87% recorded once. Sample: peripheral blood. These receptors were obtained from a man in his sixties who had recovered from COVID-19. The conserved cysteine and the conserved F or W are not part of the CDR3 here. A D gene is named only where the DNA matches it firmly.

j_gene,d_gene,v_gene,CDR3aa
TRBJ2-7,TRBD2,TRBV11-2,ASSWETSANTIFREQY
TRBJ2-2,.,TRBV19,ASGGRLDGELF
TRBJ2-1,TRBD2,TRBV5-8,ASSRGLASHNEQF
TRBJ2-7,TRBD1,TRBV10-3,AISGTDRGKGEQY
TRBJ1-1,.,TRBV3-1/TRBV3-2,ASSQQGNTEAF
TRBJ2-7,TRBD2,TRBV5-1,ASSFLAGAYEQY
TRBJ1-2,.,TRBV18,ASSPRTAQDGYT
TRBJ1-1,.,TRBV5-1,ASSLEFRRNLNTEAF
TRBJ1-2,TRBD1,TRBV28,ASSTTGTDGYT
TRBJ1-5,.,TRBV20-1,SASTLSHQPQH
TRBJ2-5,TRBD2,TRBV5-4,ASSISGGAQETQY
TRBJ2-7,TRBD1,TRBV7-9,ASSSDKWGQGAYHEQY
TRBJ2-3,TRBD2,TRBV27,ASSLAGEVGDTQY
TRBJ1-6,TRBD1,TRBV6-2/TRBV6-3,ASSVDRVKPLH
TRBJ1-2,.,TRBV6-2/TRBV6-3,ASSYKGGENGYT
TRBJ2-5,.,TRBV7-2,ASSGGGQAQETQY
TRBJ2-5,TRBD2,TRBV5-4,ASSPGGGQETQY
TRBJ2-7,.,TRBV28,ASSLTSSYEQY
TRBJ1-2,.,TRBV6-2/TRBV6-3,ASSRTAVNYGYT
TRBJ2-7,.,TRBV28,ARTRHLPPYEQY
TRBJ2-3,.,TRBV5-1,ASRSIPSTDTQY
TRBJ2-1,TRBD2,TRBV5-1,ASSLTSGANEQF
TRBJ1-5,.,TRBV19,ASSFTGVQDQPQH
TRBJ1-1,TRBD1,TRBV27,ASSPWDRGMNTEAF
TRBJ1-2,TRBD1,TRBV19,AASKGGQGAYGYT
TRBJ2-7,.,TRBV27,ASSLSYRDSGH
TRBJ1-2,.,TRBV5-4,ASSSGQTPGAYGYT
TRBJ1-5,.,TRBV21-1,ASSKWALGGQPQH
TRBJ2-1,TRBD1,TRBV7-3,ASSSGTGAGEQF
TRBJ2-2,TRBD1,TRBV25-1,ASSRGQLNTGELF
TRBJ2-7,TRBD1,TRBV19,ASSLSDRDYYEQY
TRBJ1-2,.,TRBV28,ASSLVGEVYGYT
TRBJ1-5,.,TRBV19,ASSISGGYQPQH
TRBJ1-5,.,TRBV18,ASSQEMGNQPQH
TRBJ1-5,.,TRBV5-8,ASSLSQGSNQPQH
TRBJ2-7,TRBD1,TRBV9,ASSPTGVEQY
TRBJ2-7,.,TRBV28,ASSGAPIYEQY
TRBJ1-6,TRBD1,TRBV7-6,ASSLFRTGNNSPLH
TRBJ2-2,TRBD1,TRBV7-8,ASSSGQEVYAGELF
TRBJ1-2,.,TRBV6-6,ASSLFTLRDSDLFAYGYT
TRBJ1-3,.,TRBV5-6,ASSQGYGNTIY
TRBJ1-5,TRBD1,TRBV5-6,ASSSSWIAGGPSNQPQH
TRBJ2-1,TRBD2,TRBV7-9,ASSTAISGGPSYNEQF
TRBJ2-3,.,TRBV7-3,ASSSVGTDTQY
TRBJ2-7,TRBD2,TRBV5-1,ARRLLGEGHEQY